Included here is one TCR beta chain sequence, with context. This clone's antigen is unknown. Qualities for individual bases were not recorded, and no much larger clone is one base off. This specimen belongs to a study of blood T cell repertoires in COVID-19 (dated by TCRdb to about 2020). Study-wide context: The collaborator samples originated in the United States, Italy and Spain and spanned the acute and convalescent phases of COVID-19. The prospective study material was composed of cDNA or gDNA derived from T cells, B-cell-depleted T cells, or PBMCs. Subjects who had been exposed to COVID-19, were actively infected with it, or had recovered from it provided the deeply sampled blood TCRbeta repertoires that made up the dataset. The repertoires were released in a freely available public database intended as a resource for research on the immune response to SARS-CoV-2. The samples were drawn from two sources: the first 160 participants of the ongoing ImmuneRACE study, and 1,000 to 1,500 subjects contributed by 6 global collaborators. A de-identified subject ID, COVID-19 status, age in years and sex were almost always included in the sample metadata. Where HLA class I and class II types were available, the types were taken from metadata supplied by the sample provider, not from assay-based typing.

The collaborating institutions used their own protocols to collect whole blood in K2EDTA tubes. For TCRbeta analysis, collaborators shipped samples as frozen whole blood, isolated PBMCs, or DNA extracted from either of those sample types. V has 3 bases trimmed and J has 3 bases trimmed; junction bases matching no gene number 9. The germline V gene encodes CDR1 SEHNR and CDR2 FQNEAQ (reference sequence). The CDR3, from cysteine to phenylalanine, totals 18 residues. Left in the record is the CDR3 DNA by itself, 54 bases read in frame from the first base. Points the paper makes about the study in general: How much clinical and demographic metadata was included differed by source and by participant, and the metadata was provided uncurated.

TCRbeta CDR3 regions were amplified from genomic DNA by means of the immunoSEQ Assay, a bias-controlled multiplex PCR. Under the source paper's analysis protocol: Nucleated cell counts per sample were estimated from amplification of reference gene primers within the assay. To quantify the absolute abundance of each unique TCRbeta CDR3 rearrangement, sequence reads were collapsed and filtered. For each sample, productive Simpson clonality was calculated as the square root of Simpson's diversity index across productive rearrangements. Not all clones reach the TCRdb copy of this immuneACCESS table, which keeps in-frame sequences only. Checked studies attribute under half of the gap to unresolved V genes and leave the rest unexplained. V, J and clone size were drawn from that table, and D and trimming were deduced from the DNA. The sample table holds about 180,000 clones, of which approximately 79% were seen once. The ten most abundant clones make up approximately 26% of the sample.

The sequence joins TRBV7-9 to TRBJ2-6, with TRBD2 matching 9 junction bases. Sequenced material: peripheral blood. This clonotype was obtained from a woman aged 70-85 years with acute or convalescent COVID-19. The CDR3: CASSLGTSPTGGANVLTF. The sequence in DNA is TGTGCCAGCAGCTTGGGGACTAGCCCGACGGGTGGGGCCAACGTCCTGACTTTC.